This T cell receptor beta chain was sequenced for a study of tissue T cells after allogeneic stem cell transplantation. About the study: Samples with visible lymphocytes on H&E were prioritized for sequencing.

Whole-study results and caveats: The study did not identify alloreactive or antigen-specific tissue TCRs, and some clones might be persisting host cells.

Germline CDR1 reads LGHNA; CDR2 reads YNFKEQ. This CDR3 is built from 15 residues. J gave up 7 bases and V 0 bases, and 9 bases lay outside the gene matches. GI sites, liver, skin and spleen were taken after median 9.75 post-mortem hours. As for this clone: Its cognate antigen is unknown.

TCRdb keeps only in-frame clones here, not all; method: immunoSEQ multiplex PCR. The table shows 4,000 or so clones, with approximately 63% occurring only once. The TCR comes from a male donor older than 55 with lung cancer. This chain joins TRBV4-2 and TRBJ2-7; 7 nucleotides match TRBD2. The specimen was tissue from the ileum, collected at autopsy. The CDR3 DNA reads as TGTGCCAGCAGCCAAGAAGCTGGGAGGGCCGGGGAGCAGTACTTC. This translates into CASSQEAGRAGEQYF.